The clone carrying this T cell receptor (beta chain) was observed at least ten times. The antigen is undetermined. The germline gives CDR1 SGHTA, CDR2 FQGNSA. This CDR3 region has 16 residues. Trimming left V 4 bases short and J 0 bases short, with 13 bases between. Researchers tagged individual cDNA molecules with unique molecular identifiers. TCRdb called the 5' RACE reads again in MiXCR, with one record for every CDR3 protein. The sample lists 15,000 to 25,000 distinct CDR3 sequences, approximately 4.4% occurring once. The sample comes from a study of early T cells in non-severe SARS-CoV-2 infection. As for the study in general: Chains were unpaired, as sequencing was done on bulk RNA from unsorted whole blood. Study results and limitations: The study's VDJdb matching favored anti-spike CD8 responses and missed private and CD4 specificities.

Sequenced: whole blood. The source of this sequence is an adult who was a healthcare worker with PCR-confirmed SARS-CoV-2 infection or an uninfected control (not recorded which). The chain joins TRBV7-2 to TRBJ1-5; a possible D gene is TRBD1 (5 bases). CDR3 loop: CASSSDQGNSNQPQHF. The CDR3 coding sequence is TGTGCCAGCAGCTCGGATCAGGGAAATAGCAATCAGCCCCAGCATTTT.